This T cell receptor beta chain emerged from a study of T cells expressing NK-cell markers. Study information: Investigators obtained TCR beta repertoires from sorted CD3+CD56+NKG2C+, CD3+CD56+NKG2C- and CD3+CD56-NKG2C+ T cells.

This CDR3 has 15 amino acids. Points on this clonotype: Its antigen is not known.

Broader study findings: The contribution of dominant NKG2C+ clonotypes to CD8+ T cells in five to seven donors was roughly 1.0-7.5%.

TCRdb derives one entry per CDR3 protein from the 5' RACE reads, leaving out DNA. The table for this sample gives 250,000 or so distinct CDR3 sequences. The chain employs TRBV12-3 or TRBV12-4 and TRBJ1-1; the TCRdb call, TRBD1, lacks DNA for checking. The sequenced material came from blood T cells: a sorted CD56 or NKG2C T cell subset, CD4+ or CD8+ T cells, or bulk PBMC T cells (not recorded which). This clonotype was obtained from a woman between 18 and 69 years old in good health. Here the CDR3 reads CASSPPRQENTEAFF.